This TCR beta chain was obtained from a study of post-analysis software for immune sequencing data. Regarding the study as a whole: F measure showed strong co-clustering of same-batch samples. TRBV5-6, TRBV5-1 and TRBV20-1 were among five TRBV segments more frequent in patients than controls. The study found significantly lower normalized Chao1 diversity in multiple sclerosis patients than in controls.

Prepared TCR beta cDNA libraries contained unique molecular identifiers. With about 0.95 to 11 million T cells as the source, some 500,000 cDNA molecules resulted. TCRdb processed the PCR reads anew with MiXCR; each CDR3 protein has one entry. Of around 260,000 distinct CDR3 sequences listed, 36% are singletons. Concerning this clonotype: The antigen is undetermined.

Germline V gives CDR1 ENHRY, CDR2 SYGVKD. The CDR3 loop spans 16 amino acids. With 4 bases clipped from V and 3 bases from J, the junction kept 7 bases outside the gene matches. This clonotype was sampled from a girl aged 5 to 17 with multiple sclerosis. The chain has TRBV10-3 and TRBJ2-4; 9 bases are a match to TRBD1. The sequenced sample was blood. The CDR3 here is CAISGTGTGFKNIQYF. Written as DNA, the CDR3 is TGTGCCATCAGTGGAACCGGGACAGGGTTCAAAAACATTCAGTACTTC.